A selection of T cell receptor beta chains follows, all from one sample in a study of T-cell reconstitution after alpha-beta-depleted transplantation in children. TCRdb reprocessed the PCR reads with MiXCR, giving one entry per CDR3 protein. The table has under 300,000 distinct CDR3 sequences, approximately 10% seen once. This sample comprised peripheral blood, obtained 180 days after TCRalphabeta/CD19-depleted stem cell transplant. The receptors here all came from a male patient between 2 and 10 years old who had a stem cell transplant for chronic granulomatous disease, so the T cells may come from the graft donor. The CDR3 runs from the conserved cysteine through the conserved F or W. A D gene is named only where the DNA matches it firmly. Expanded clones get a size class; other rows say once, few or many, or leave the size out.

size	V	J	D	CDR3	DNA
many	TRBV20-1	TRBJ1-6	.	CSARDRSLRGNSPLHF	TGCAGTGCTAGAGATCGAAGTCTGCGCGGTAATTCACCCCTCCACTTT
many	TRBV4-2	TRBJ2-2	TRBD1	CASSHGQGLNTGELFF	TGTGCCAGCAGCCATGGACAGGGATTGAACACCGGGGAGCTGTTTTTT
many	TRBV20-1	TRBJ1-1	TRBD1	CSATSRGQKVPEAFF	TGCAGTGCTACGAGCAGGGGGCAAAAAGTTCCTGAAGCTTTCTTT
few	TRBV7-2	TRBJ2-1	TRBD2	CASSLTSGRYNEQFF	TGTGCCAGCAGCTTGACTAGCGGGAGGTACAATGAGCAGTTCTTC
many	TRBV29-1	TRBJ2-1	TRBD1	CSVVRKGANEQFF	TGCAGCGTTGTCCGAAAGGGGGCGAATGAGCAGTTCTTC
many	TRBV10-3	TRBJ2-2	TRBD1	CAIQGQGSTGELFF	TGTGCCATCCAGGGACAGGGGTCGACCGGGGAGCTGTTTTTT
.	TRBV28	TRBJ2-2	.	CASSRDLWGGELFF	TGTGCCAGCAGTAGGGACCTCTGGGGCGGGGAGCTGTTTTTT
many	TRBV10-2	TRBJ2-2	.	CASSAGVRTGELFF	TGCGCCAGCAGTGCGGGAGTTAGGACCGGGGAGCTGTTTTTT
many	TRBV4-2	TRBJ2-1	.	CASSQVVGQGRYNEQFF	TGTGCCAGCAGCCAAGTGGTTGGGCAGGGGCGATACAATGAGCAGTTCTTC
.	TRBV19	TRBJ2-1	.	CASSIGNEQFF	TGTGCCAGTAGTATCGGAAATGAGCAGTTCTTC
many	TRBV20-1	TRBJ2-7	TRBD1	CSATVTGGLYEQYF	TGCAGTGCTACCGTGACAGGGGGTCTGTACGAGCAGTACTTC
many	TRBV12-3/TRBV12-4	TRBJ2-2	.	CASSPQGTGELFF	TGTGCCAGCAGCCCTCAGGGAACCGGGGAGCTGTTTTTT
many	TRBV5-1	TRBJ1-5	.	CASSLEPDSSNQPQHF	TGCGCCAGCAGCTTGGAACCAGACTCTAGCAATCAGCCCCAGCATTTT
few	TRBV29-1	TRBJ2-3	.	CSVEDYPTGPTDTQYF	TGCAGCGTTGAAGATTATCCGACAGGCCCCACAGATACGCAGTATTTT
many	TRBV9	TRBJ1-6	.	CASSVGGRVDSPLHF	TGTGCCAGCAGCGTAGGTGGCAGGGTTGATTCACCCCTCCACTTT
few	TRBV4-2	TRBJ2-7	.	CASSQDFSFDYEQYF	TGTGCCAGCAGCCAAGATTTTAGTTTCGACTACGAGCAGTACTTC
many	TRBV27	TRBJ2-7	.	CASSLTPAGSYEQYF	TGTGCCAGCAGTTTAACCCCCGCGGGTAGCTACGAGCAGTACTTC
.	TRBV5-4	TRBJ2-3	.	CASSLAPQDTQYF	TGTGCCAGCAGCTTGGCCCCACAAGATACGCAGTATTTT